A single sample is the source of the 8 T cell receptor beta chains below, sequenced in a study of cytomegalovirus exposure and HLA in healthy donors. Primers: 60 Vbeta forward and 13 Jbeta reverse. TCRdb's copy holds only in-frame clones and misses some; the assay was immunoSEQ multiplex PCR. The table records under 200,000 clones, over 60% of them present only once. Material for sequencing was PBMCs. The receptors stem from a woman aged 45-65 years in good health and CMV-seronegative.

The V gene is TRBV11-2, the J gene TRBJ2-5; TRBD2 aligns across 11 bases. Germline V gene lookup returns CDR1 SGHAT and CDR2 FQNNGV. The J segment lost 1 base and the V segment lost 5 bases, leaving 0 bases of the junction unmatched. There are 14 residues in the CDR3. The CDR3 here is CASSGTSGQETQYF. The CDR3, as DNA: TGTGCCAGCAGCGGGACTAGCGGCCAAGAGACCCAGTACTTC.

In this sample, this clone turned up a few times. The chain combines TRBV11-2 with TRBJ2-7; maybe TRBD2 (5 bases). Trimming removed 0 bases from V and 6 bases from J, with 12 bases in between. CDR3 length: 14 residues. Germline V gene data show CDR1 as SGHAT and CDR2 as FQNNGV. CDR3 nucleotides: TGTGCCAGCAGCTTAGATCCGGGATTGCGCGAGCAGTACTTC. Protein: CASSLDPGLREQYF.

The rearrangement links TRBV27 to TRBJ1-1, with D unclear. The CDR3 is 13 residues long. Deletions cut 1 base from V and 5 bases from J, with 8 bases between. Looked up from germline, CDR1 is MNHEY and CDR2 is SMNVEV (reference sequence). The CDR3 loop is CASSLFAGTEAFF. In nucleotides, the CDR3 is TGTGCCAGCAGTTTATTTGCGGGGACTGAAGCTTTCTTT.

This clone was recorded a few times. V usage is TRBV13 and J usage is TRBJ2-7, with D possibly matching TRBD1 (6 bases). Germline CDR1 PRHDT, CDR2 FYEKMQ (reference sequence). V lost 5 bases to trimming and J lost 2 bases, with 16 bases between them. The CDR3 has 15 amino acids. The CDR3 region is CASSPQRTATYEQYF. The DNA of the CDR3 is TGTGCCAGCAGCCCACAGAGGACAGCAACCTACGAGCAGTACTTC.

The chain joins TRBV18 to TRBJ2-1, with unresolved D. The CDR3 extends over 15 amino acids. Trimming removed 2 bases from V and 4 bases from J, with 12 bases in between. Germline V gene lookup returns CDR1 KGHSH and CDR2 LQKENI. The CDR3 DNA reads TGTGCCAGCTCACCAGAGCGCCGTAGGTACAATGAGCAGTTCTTC. It encodes CASSPERRRYNEQFF.

The chain carries TRBV7-9 and TRBJ2-5, with D possibly matching TRBD2 (5 bases). In germline, CDR1 is SEHNR, CDR2 FQNEAQ (reference sequence). The length of the CDR3 is 14 residues. V lost 1 base, J lost 11 bases, and 17 bases lay in between. CDR3 amino acids: CASSLGGGIREQYF. In DNA form, the CDR3 reads TGTGCCAGCAGCTTAGGGGGTGGTATAAGGGAGCAGTACTTC.

This chain joins TRBV29-1 and TRBJ2-1, with TRBD2 matching over 10 bases. This CDR3 has 18 residues. V trimming: 7 bases; J trimming: 0 bases; junction bases outside the gene matches: 15. Germline CDR1 reads SQVTM; CDR2 reads ANQGSEA. CDR3 sequence reads: CSAILERGGPSSYNEQFF. The CDR3 nucleotides read TGCAGCGCCATCCTGGAGCGGGGGGGCCCGAGCTCCTACAATGAGCAGTTCTTC.

The V call is TRBV4-1, the J call TRBJ2-3; D may be TRBD2 (6 bases). Germline CDR1 MGHRA, CDR2 YSYEKL. The CDR3 is 15 residues long. V lost 1 base and J 2 bases, leaving 10 bases between the germline ends. CDR3 in DNA: TGCGCCAGCAGCCAAGCGCGGGAATTCACAGATACGCAGTATTTT. Protein product: CASSQAREFTDTQYF.